The clone carrying this T cell receptor beta chain was observed a few times. The sample originates from a study of cytomegalovirus exposure and HLA in healthy donors. Primers: 60 Vbeta forward and 13 Jbeta reverse. Here immunoSEQ multiplex PCR was the method, and the copy in TCRdb shows in-frame clones only, minus some. The table has approximately 180,000 clones, around 79% seen once. Germline loops: CDR1 SGHRS, CDR2 YFSETQ. The CDR3 loop spans 15 amino acids. V was cut by 0 bases and J by 3 bases, with 12 bases left in between. The sequence was obtained from a woman aged 45 to 65 in good health and CMV-seronegative. Sequences were obtained from PBMCs. V and J are TRBV5-1 and TRBJ1-1, with a weak D call TRBD1 (5 bases). The CDR3 bases are TGCGCCAGCAGCTTGGCGGGGGACGGTGACACTGAAGCTTTCTTT. It encodes CASSLAGDGDTEAFF.